These 10 T cell receptor beta chains came from one sample sequenced in a study of blood T cell repertoires in COVID-19. Using immunoSEQ multiplex PCR, the repertoire was profiled, and TCRdb retains in-frame clones only, with some absent. Among about 440,000 clones listed, 88% were seen once. The sample comprised peripheral blood. Source of these receptors: a woman aged 50 to 60 with COVID-19, enrolled during active disease.

This clone was seen only a few times. The chain uses TRBV18 and TRBJ1-2; D is perhaps TRBD1 (5 bases). From germline, CDR1 is KGHSH and CDR2 LQKENI. V was pared by 3 bases and J by 3 bases, with 17 bases between. This CDR3 spans 16 amino acids. In DNA form, the CDR3 reads TGTGCCAGCTCACCCCTGGACACCCTATGGGACTATGGCTACACCTTC. Protein: CASSPLDTLWDYGYTF.

V is TRBV5-1 and J is TRBJ2-2; D possibly corresponds to TRBD2 (5 bases). The CDR3 runs 14 residues. Germline CDR1 reads SGHRS; CDR2 reads YFSETQ. Trimming removed 0 bases at V and 3 bases at J, with 6 bases between. The CDR3 loop is CASSLGRDTGELFF. The CDR3 coding sequence is TGCGCCAGCAGCTTGGGGCGGGACACCGGGGAGCTGTTTTTT. Using reference TRBV5-1 and TRBJ2-2 for the parts outside the CDR3, the full variable domain is KAGVTQTPRYLIKTRGQQVTLSCSPISGHRSVSWYQQTPGQGLQFLFEYFSETQRNKGNFPGRFSGRQFSNSRSEMNVSTLELGDSALYLCASSLGRDTGELFFGEGSRLTVL.

The gene calls are TRBV7-3 and TRBJ1-1, with D unresolved. This CDR3 has 9 amino acids. CDR1 is SGHTA, CDR2 FQGTGA, per germline. V lost 1 base and J 14 bases, leaving 5 bases between the germline ends. CDR3 nucleotide sequence: TGTGCCAGCAGCTTAAGAGGCTTCTTT. Its protein is CASSLRGFF. Supplemented by reference TRBV7-3 and TRBJ1-1, the full variable domain reads GAGVSQTPSNKVTEKGKYVELRCDPISGHTALYWYRQSLGQGPEFLIYFQGTGAADDSGLPNDRFFAVRPEGSVSTLKIQRTERGDSAVYLCASSLRGFFGQGTRLTVV.

V usage is TRBV7-6 and J usage is TRBJ1-6, with D maybe TRBD1 (5 bases). The CDR3 has 14 amino acids. V was clipped by 4 bases and J by 7 bases, with 11 bases between them. CDR1 is SGHVS and CDR2 is FNYEAQ in the germline V gene. CDR3 amino acids: CASSSQASNSPLHF. In DNA, the CDR3 is TGTGCCAGCAGCTCACAGGCGTCCAATTCACCCCTCCACTTT.

The chain uses TRBV9 and TRBJ2-3; the D gene is possibly TRBD2 (5 bases). Germline CDR1 and CDR2: SGDLS and YYNGEE. Trimming shortened V by 1 base and J by 4 bases, and 7 bases separated the two germline ends. The length of the CDR3 is 13 residues. The CDR3 bases are TGTGCCAGCAGCGTATCCGGGGCAGATACGCAGTATTTT. Translating gives CASSVSGADTQYF.

This clone was seen only once. V gene TRBV19 combines with J gene TRBJ1-1; TRBD1 is a possible D gene (6 bases). Trimming took 5 bases from V and 0 from J, leaving 19 bases between them. The germline V gene has CDR1 LNHDA and CDR2 SQIVND (reference sequence). The CDR3 extends over 17 amino acids. In nucleotides, the CDR3 is TGTGCCAGTAGTGGGGGGGCGGCCGACGGGATGAACACTGAAGCTTTCTTT. It yields the protein CASSGGAADGMNTEAFF.

In DNA, the CDR3 is TGTGCCAGCAGCCGACTAGTCGAACCCTACGAGCAGTACTTC. This gives the protein CASSRLVEPYEQYF. The chain joins TRBV5-5 to TRBJ2-7, with D possibly TRBD2 on 6 matching bases. Trimming stripped 4 bases from V and 2 bases from J, with 13 bases between. Germline V CDR1 and CDR2: SGHKS, YYEKEE (reference sequence). The CDR3 loop spans 14 amino acids.

The chain uses TRBV3-1 (or the pseudogene TRBV3-2) and TRBJ2-3; 16 bases map to TRBD2. Trimming cost V 4 bases and J 8 bases; bases outside gene matches: 12. Germline CDR1 reads LGHDT; CDR2 reads YNNKEL (reference sequence). The CDR3 has 18 residues. The CDR3 is CASSRFRGLAGGPGTQYF. CDR3 DNA: TGTGCCAGCAGCCGCTTTAGGGGACTAGCGGGGGGGCCCGGTACGCAGTATTTT.

This chain uses TRBV30 with TRBJ1-4; a weak D match, TRBD1 (5 bases). V dropped 0 bases and J dropped 12 bases, with 17 bases sitting between them. The germline gives CDR1 GTSNPN, CDR2 SVGIG (reference sequence). The CDR3 totals 14 residues. Written as DNA, the CDR3 is TGTGCCTGGAGTGTCGAAGGGGCGAGTGTAGAACTGTTTTTT. Protein product: CAWSVEGASVELFF. Combining the CDR3 with reference TRBV30 and TRBJ1-4 gives the whole variable domain SQTIHQWPATLVQPVGSPLSLECTVEGTSNPNLYWYRQAAGRGLQLLFYSVGIGQISSEVPQNLSASRPQDRQFILSSKKLLLSDSGFYLCAWSVEGASVELFFGSGTQLSVL.

The chain couples TRBV30 to TRBJ1-2; D gene unclear. The V and J ends lost 5 bases and 3 bases respectively, with 10 bases between them. CDR1 is GTSNPN and CDR2 is SVGIG in the germline V gene (reference sequence). CDR3 length equals 12 residues. CDR3: CAWLKRYYGYTF. The CDR3 region has the DNA TGTGCCTGGTTGAAACGGTACTATGGCTACACCTTC.